The source of this T cell receptor (beta chain) is a study of blood T cells in healthy people across ages. Findings and limits, study-wide: Age showed a roughly linear inverse relationship with TCR beta diversity per million T cells.

The CDR3 runs to 13 residues. Germline lookup yields CDR1 KGHSH and CDR2 LQKENI. V was shortened by 5 bases and J by 4 bases, with 10 bases between the two germline ends. Remarks on this clonotype: What it binds is not known.

Then a second PCR, running roughly 7 to 11 cycles, was carried out with a sample-barcoded 5' primer and a J-beta primer mix. Tags on each cDNA molecule came from a template-switch adaptor with 12 random nucleotides. MiXCR, run by TCRdb on the 5' RACE reads, gives a single entry per CDR3 protein. This sample has approximately 690,000 distinct CDR3 sequences, with under 65% found just once. The chain recombines TRBV18 with TRBJ2-3, with D uncertain. The origin of this receptor is a man aged 55 to 69 in good health. The sequencing sample was made of blood. The CDR3 here is CASSGSGSDTQYF. The CDR3 nucleotides read TGTGCCAGCTCAGGATCCGGTTCAGATACGCAGTATTTT.